The rows below give T cell receptor beta chains drawn from one sample of a study of early T cells in non-severe SARS-CoV-2 infection. TCRdb reanalysed the 5' RACE reads using MiXCR and keeps one entry per CDR3 protein. The data contain 40,000 to 55,000 distinct CDR3 sequences, 6% to 7% of them seen just once; the ten biggest clones take up 20% to 25%. Material: whole blood, obtained at baseline. These receptors were taken from an adult who was a healthcare worker with PCR-confirmed SARS-CoV-2 infection or an uninfected control (not recorded which). The CDR3 runs from the conserved cysteine through the conserved F or W. D genes are given only for firm matches. Some rows have no size entry. The others give once, few or many, or a class for an expanded clone.

j_gene | v_gene | abundance | d_gene | CDR3aa | CDR3nt
TRBJ1-5 | TRBV30 | many | . | CAWTGGQNQPQHF | TGTGCCTGGACCGGCGGACAGAATCAGCCCCAGCATTTT
TRBJ2-7 | TRBV4-1 | many | . | CASSQVNLVATGEQYF | TGCGCCAGCAGCCAAGTTAATTTGGTCGCTACGGGGGAGCAGTACTTC
TRBJ2-1 | TRBV4-2 | many | TRBD2 | CASSGGGSYNEQFF | TGTGCCAGCAGCGGCGGGGGCTCCTACAATGAGCAGTTCTTC
TRBJ2-5 | TRBV25-1 | . | . | CASSEYRPHGETQYF | TGTGCCAGCAGTGAATATAGACCCCATGGAGAGACCCAGTACTTC
TRBJ2-7 | TRBV15 | few | . | CATSRFRDSSYEQYF | TGTGCCACCAGCCGTTTCCGGGACTCATCCTACGAGCAGTACTTC
TRBJ2-2 | TRBV11-2 | few | TRBD1 | CASSLAGGRNTGELFF | TGTGCCAGCAGCTTAGCAGGGGGCAGGAACACCGGGGAGCTGTTTTTT
TRBJ2-7 | TRBV6-1 | . | . | CASSVGSYEQYF | TGTGCCAGCAGTGTGGGCTCCTACGAGCAGTACTTC
TRBJ2-1 | TRBV27 | many | . | CASSSGNEQFF | TGTGCCAGCAGTTCGGGGAATGAGCAGTTCTTC
TRBJ2-7 | TRBV20-1 | many | TRBD2 | CSARDISSGGQYEQYF | TGCAGTGCTAGAGACATTAGCAGCGGGGGCCAGTACGAGCAGTACTTC
TRBJ1-6 | TRBV2 | few | TRBD1 | CASSRGSLGQPNSPLHF | TGTGCCAGCAGTAGGGGCTCTTTGGGACAGCCCAATTCACCCCTCCACTTT
TRBJ1-2 | TRBV28 | few | . | CASSLWSANYGYTF | TGTGCCAGCAGTTTATGGTCAGCTAACTATGGCTACACCTTC
TRBJ2-7 | TRBV29-1 | few | TRBD1 | CSVALTGAEQYF | TGCAGCGTTGCGTTGACAGGGGCCGAGCAGTACTTC
TRBJ2-1 | TRBV19 | . | TRBD2 | CASSPGTSGTSSYNEQFF | TGTGCCAGTAGTCCGGGGACTAGCGGGACGAGCTCCTACAATGAGCAGTTCTTC
TRBJ2-7 | TRBV20-1 | . | TRBD1 | CSNNPGTGTNEQYF | TGCAGCAATAATCCCGGGACAGGGACGAACGAGCAGTACTTC
TRBJ1-4 | TRBV12-3/TRBV12-4 | many | . | CASSSPGATNEKLFF | TGTGCCAGCAGTTCACCGGGTGCAACTAATGAAAAACTGTTTTTT
TRBJ2-1 | TRBV10-3 | many | . | CAISEQDRSRYNEQFF | TGTGCCATCAGTGAGCAAGACAGGTCACGCTACAATGAGCAGTTCTTC
TRBJ2-5 | TRBV27 | many | TRBD2 | CASNIAGGEQETQYF | TGTGCCAGCAATATAGCGGGAGGGGAACAAGAGACCCAGTACTTC
TRBJ2-2 | TRBV18 | few | . | CASSPPSRGYTGELFF | TGTGCCAGCTCACCACCTTCCCGGGGGTACACCGGGGAGCTGTTTTTT
TRBJ2-7 | TRBV2 | many | . | CASSRDHTYEQYF | TGTGCCAGCAGCCGGGACCATACCTACGAGCAGTACTTC
TRBJ2-7 | TRBV6-5 | . | TRBD1 | CASSYTRTGAHEQYF | TGTGCCAGCAGTTACACTCGGACAGGGGCCCACGAGCAGTACTTC
TRBJ1-1 | TRBV20-1 | many | . | CSARSGNTEAFF | TGCAGTGCTAGATCCGGGAACACTGAAGCTTTCTTT
TRBJ2-5 | TRBV3-1 | . | . | CASSTREMGETQYF | TGTGCCAGCAGCACCAGGGAAATGGGAGAGACCCAGTACTTC
TRBJ2-7 | TRBV3-1 | . | TRBD2 | CASSQEGTGLAGGPYEQYF | TGTGCCAGCAGCCAAGAAGGGACGGGACTAGCGGGAGGTCCCTACGAGCAGTACTTC
TRBJ2-5 | TRBV20-1 | many | . | CSARTHSGQETQYF | TGCAGTGCCAGGACGCATAGCGGTCAAGAGACCCAGTACTTC
TRBJ1-3 | TRBV9 | few | . | CASSVGGWANSGNTIYF | TGTGCCAGCAGCGTAGGTGGTTGGGCCAACTCTGGAAACACCATATATTTT
TRBJ2-7 | TRBV6-1 | . | TRBD1 | CASSEFPGQGLYEQYF | TGTGCCAGCAGTGAATTCCCGGGACAGGGCTTGTACGAGCAGTACTTC
TRBJ2-3 | TRBV9 | . | . | CASSVGVSPSTDTQYF | TGTGCCAGCAGCGTAGGGGTCTCCCCTAGCACAGATACGCAGTATTTT
TRBJ1-6 | TRBV4-3 | many | . | CASSQESRDSPLHF | TGCGCCAGCAGCCAAGAGAGCAGGGATTCACCCCTCCACTTT
TRBJ2-7 | TRBV14 | . | . | CASSRVTGRADEQYF | TGTGCCAGCAGCCGAGTGACAGGCCGAGCGGACGAGCAGTACTTC
TRBJ2-2 | TRBV5-5 | few | . | CASSLIGPTTGELFF | TGTGCCAGCAGCTTGATCGGGCCTACCACCGGGGAGCTGTTTTTT
TRBJ2-7 | TRBV30 | few | . | CAWSAERYYEQYF | TGTGCCTGGAGTGCAGAGCGGTACTACGAGCAGTACTTC
TRBJ2-1 | TRBV3-1 | few | . | CASSQQYNEQFF | TGTGCCAGCAGCCAACAGTACAATGAGCAGTTCTTC
TRBJ1-2 | TRBV7-6 | many | TRBD1 | CASSLVGTGDGYTF | TGTGCCAGCAGCTTAGTTGGGACAGGGGACGGCTACACCTTC
TRBJ2-2 | TRBV27 | many | TRBD1 | CASRPGGRNGELFF | TGTGCCTCCCGGCCAGGGGGCCGGAACGGGGAGCTGTTTTTT
TRBJ2-1 | TRBV9 | medium-sized | . | CASSAASDPYNEQFF | TGTGCCAGCAGCGCCGCTAGCGACCCCTACAATGAGCAGTTCTTC
TRBJ1-1 | TRBV7-9 | many | . | CASSLAGGNTEAFF | TGTGCCAGCAGCTTAGCAGGCGGGAACACTGAAGCTTTCTTT
TRBJ2-3 | TRBV5-8 | . | . | CASSSAYTQYF | TGTGCCAGCAGCTCAGCCTATACGCAGTATTTT
TRBJ1-6 | TRBV28 | many | . | CASSLNINSPLHF | TGTGCCAGCAGTTTGAACATTAATTCACCCCTCCACTTT
TRBJ2-1 | TRBV27 | few | . | CASSLSPGVGRNEQFF | TGTGCCAGCAGTTTATCTCCCGGGGTAGGTCGCAATGAGCAGTTCTTC
TRBJ1-6 | TRBV20-1 | few | . | CSASIMVGAIARSPLHF | TGCAGTGCTAGTATTATGGTGGGGGCGATTGCTAGATCACCCCTCCACTTT
TRBJ1-3 | TRBV12-3/TRBV12-4 | . | . | CASQEGGGDTIYF | TGTGCCAGCCAGGAGGGCGGAGGAGACACCATATATTTT
TRBJ2-2 | TRBV7-9 | . | . | CASSSSLAQYTGELFF | TGTGCCAGCAGCTCGAGCCTGGCTCAATACACCGGGGAGCTGTTTTTT
TRBJ2-4 | TRBV4-3 | . | . | CASSQTTRGAQLAKNIQYF | TGCGCCAGCAGCCAGACCACTCGGGGGGCCCAACTAGCCAAAAACATTCAGTACTTC
TRBJ2-2 | TRBV5-6 | few | . | CASSLVYATGELFF | TGTGCCAGCAGCTTGGTGTACGCTACCGGGGAGCTGTTTTTT
TRBJ1-1 | TRBV3-2 | many | . | CASSQGPQGAGTEAFF | TGTGCCAGCAGCCAAGGGCCTCAGGGGGCCGGGACTGAAGCTTTCTTT
TRBJ2-1 | TRBV7-2 | few | TRBD2 | CASSKKFPGLALEQFF | TGTGCCAGCAGCAAAAAATTCCCGGGACTAGCCTTGGAGCAGTTCTTC
TRBJ2-5 | TRBV20-1 | few | . | CSARVGGTGTQYF | TGCAGTGCTAGAGTTGGGGGGACGGGGACCCAGTACTTC
TRBJ2-1 | TRBV18 | . | TRBD2 | CASSRPAPGLAGVEQFF | TGTGCCAGCTCGCGACCTGCCCCGGGACTAGCGGGAGTTGAGCAGTTCTTC
TRBJ1-6 | TRBV28 | many | TRBD1 | CASSLSTGGVSPLHF | TGTGCCAGCAGTTTATCCACAGGGGGGGTTTCACCCCTCCACTTT
TRBJ2-3 | TRBV12-5 | many | TRBD2 | CASGLSGGWDTQYF | TGTGCTAGTGGTTTATCGGGAGGATGGGATACGCAGTATTTT
TRBJ2-2 | TRBV24-1 | once | . | CATSDRTGELFF | TGTGCCACCAGTGATCGGACCGGGGAGCTGTTTTTT
TRBJ2-2 | TRBV5-1 | few | TRBD2 | CASQLAGANGELFF | TGCGCCAGCCAACTAGCGGGAGCGAACGGGGAGCTGTTTTTT
TRBJ2-1 | TRBV12-3/TRBV12-4 | . | . | CASSLGMANEQFF | TGTGCCAGCAGTTTGGGAATGGCGAATGAGCAGTTCTTC
TRBJ1-5 | TRBV12-3/TRBV12-4 | . | . | CASSSTYSDLIQHF | TGTGCCAGCAGTTCCACCTATAGTGATCTGATCCAGCATTTT
TRBJ1-2 | TRBV20-1 | medium-sized | . | CSARDLAGNNYGYTF | TGCAGTGCTAGAGATCTAGCGGGGAATAACTATGGCTACACCTTC